The rows below give T cell receptor beta chains drawn from one sample of a study of blood T cell repertoires in COVID-19. Produced via immunoSEQ multiplex PCR; TCRdb's table is partial and in-frame only. Of some 66,000 clones in the sample, about 91% are singletons; the top ten hold 6% to 8%. The specimen was peripheral blood. These receptors all come from a human donor in a cohort sampled during active COVID-19. Both conserved end residues are part of each CDR3. D genes are given only for firm matches. Size is stated for part of the rows, as once, few or many counts, or as a class when the clone is expanded.

d_call j_call clone_size v_call cdr3_length cdr3_nt cdr3_aa
. TRBJ2-7 . TRBV7-3 15 TGTGCCAGCAGCTTAAGTGCCGGGGGGCACAACGAGCAGTACTTC CASSLSAGGHNEQYF
. TRBJ2-3 . TRBV5-4 14 TGTGCCAGCAGCTTGAATCGTCTCACAGATACGCAGTATTTT CASSLNRLTDTQYF
. TRBJ2-5 . TRBV11-1 15 TGTGCCAGCAGCTTAGGAGGGAAAGGGCAAGAGACCCAGTACTTC CASSLGGKGQETQYF
. TRBJ1-3 . TRBV18 16 TGTGCCAGCTCGTCAGGTGCAGGGGACTCTGGAAACACCATATATTTT CASSSGAGDSGNTIYF
TRBD1 TRBJ2-3 . TRBV6-4 13 TGTGCCAGCCCGGGACAGGGGGCGAGTACGCAGTATTTT CASPGQGASTQYF
. TRBJ2-6 . TRBV7-2 15 TGTGCCAGCAGCGCCTCCCGGGGGGGGGCCAACGTCCTGACTTTC CASSASRGGANVLTF
. TRBJ2-7 . TRBV28 13 TGTGCCAGCAGTTTGAGGAAATTCTACGAGCAGTACTTC CASSLRKFYEQYF
. TRBJ2-5 once TRBV9 14 TGTGCCAGCAGCCCGACGGCGGGGCAAGAGACCCAGTACTTC CASSPTAGQETQYF
TRBD2 TRBJ2-7 . TRBV6-1 16 TGTGCCAGCAGTGACAGCGGGGGCTATACCTCCTACGAGCAGTACTTC CASSDSGGYTSYEQYF
TRBD2 TRBJ2-3 . TRBV19 18 TGTGCCAGTAGTATACCGGGACTAGCGGGGGGGCACAAAAATACGCAGTATTTT CASSIPGLAGGHKNTQYF
TRBD2 TRBJ2-7 . TRBV27 16 TGTGCCAGCAGCTCCATCGAGCGGGGACGAACCTACGAGCAGTACTTC CASSSIERGRTYEQYF
TRBD1 TRBJ2-1 . TRBV5-3 19 TGTGCCAGAAGCGTTACCCAAATGACCGACAGGGGGGCCTACAATGAGCAGTTCTTC CARSVTQMTDRGAYNEQFF
. TRBJ2-5 . TRBV3-1/TRBV3-2 16 TGTGCCAGCAGCCCCGACGCTTGGGGGGTCAGGGAGACCCAGTACTTC CASSPDAWGVRETQYF
. TRBJ2-2 . TRBV2 15 TGTGCCAGCAGGTGGGGTCAGGGTAAAACCGGGGAGCTGTTTTTT CASRWGQGKTGELFF
TRBD1 TRBJ2-2 . TRBV6-5 15 TGTGCCAGCCTCCGGGACAGGTCGAACACCGGGGAGCTGTTTTTT CASLRDRSNTGELFF
. TRBJ1-4 . TRBV5-5 16 TGTGCCAGCAGCTTGGATACCGGACAGAGGGGGGAAAAACTGTTTTTT CASSLDTGQRGEKLFF
. TRBJ2-7 . TRBV7-9 14 TGTGCCAGCAGCCCCCGCGGCGGCGCCTACGAGCAGTACTTC CASSPRGGAYEQYF
. TRBJ1-6 . TRBV19 14 TGTGCCAGTAATCCGGGAGAAAAGGATTCACCCCTCCACTTT CASNPGEKDSPLHF
. TRBJ2-7 . TRBV3-1/TRBV3-2 17 TGTGCCGGTCCTATATTTATGGGTGTGGGCACCTCCTACGAGCAGTACTTC CAGPIFMGVGTSYEQYF
TRBD2 TRBJ2-5 . TRBV12-3/TRBV12-4 13 TGTGCCAGCAGCACCGGGGGGATGGAGACCCAGTACTTC CASSTGGMETQYF
TRBD1 TRBJ1-3 . TRBV25-1 16 TGTGCCAGCTCCAAGGCAGGGGGTAGCCCTGGAAACACCATATATTTT CASSKAGGSPGNTIYF
. TRBJ1-2 . TRBV30 14 TGTGCCTGGATCAGGGATAATCCCCTCTATGGCTACACCTTC CAWIRDNPLYGYTF
. TRBJ2-2 few TRBV19 16 TGTGCCAGTAGTTCTGGCAGGGAATTTGACGCCGGGGAGCTGTTTTTT CASSSGREFDAGELFF
. TRBJ2-1 . TRBV7-3 17 TGTGCCAGCAGCCCTGGACTAGGGGGGAGCTCCTACAATGAGCAGTTCTTC CASSPGLGGSSYNEQFF
. TRBJ2-3 once TRBV11-2 15 TGTGCCAGCAGCTCAGGGGCGGGGGTCACAGATACGCAGTATTTT CASSSGAGVTDTQYF
. TRBJ2-5 . TRBV19 16 TGTGCCAGTAGTATAAAAGCAGGGGGAGGCCAAGAGACCCAGTACTTC CASSIKAGGGQETQYF
TRBD1 TRBJ1-5 . TRBV10-2 15 TGCGCCAGTCGACAGGGGTCTGACAGCAATCAGCCCCAGCATTTT CASRQGSDSNQPQHF
. TRBJ2-5 once TRBV6-1 14 TGTGCCAGCAGTGAAACCGGGTTACAAGAGACCCAGTACTTC CASSETGLQETQYF
. TRBJ2-1 . TRBV4-3 15 TGCGCCAGCAGCCACGAAAGAGACACCTACAATGAGCAGTTCTTC CASSHERDTYNEQFF
TRBD1 TRBJ2-3 . TRBV5-1 15 TGCGCCAGCAGCACGCAGGGACAGGGGACAGATACGCAGTATTTT CASSTQGQGTDTQYF
TRBD1 TRBJ2-1 . TRBV7-9 16 TGTGCCAGCAGCACACAAAGACAGGGGAGGAACAATGAGCAGTTCTTC CASSTQRQGRNNEQFF
. TRBJ2-7 . TRBV6-1 14 TGTGCCAGCAGTGAAGCGGTAGGCAGCGAAGAGCAGTACTTC CASSEAVGSEEQYF
. TRBJ2-7 . TRBV19 16 TGTGCCAGTAGTATAGCCCGAAAGACAAGAACATACGAGCAGTACTTC CASSIARKTRTYEQYF
TRBD2 TRBJ2-3 . TRBV7-2 14 TGTGCCAGCAGCTTAGCGGGGGGGACTGATACGCAGTATTTT CASSLAGGTDTQYF
. TRBJ1-3 . TRBV2 15 TGTGCCAGCCGCCGGGACATCAACTCTGGAAACACCATATATTTT CASRRDINSGNTIYF
. TRBJ1-1 . TRBV7-9 13 TGTGCCAGCAGCTTATGGAGCGACAGGGAAGCTTTCTTT CASSLWSDREAFF